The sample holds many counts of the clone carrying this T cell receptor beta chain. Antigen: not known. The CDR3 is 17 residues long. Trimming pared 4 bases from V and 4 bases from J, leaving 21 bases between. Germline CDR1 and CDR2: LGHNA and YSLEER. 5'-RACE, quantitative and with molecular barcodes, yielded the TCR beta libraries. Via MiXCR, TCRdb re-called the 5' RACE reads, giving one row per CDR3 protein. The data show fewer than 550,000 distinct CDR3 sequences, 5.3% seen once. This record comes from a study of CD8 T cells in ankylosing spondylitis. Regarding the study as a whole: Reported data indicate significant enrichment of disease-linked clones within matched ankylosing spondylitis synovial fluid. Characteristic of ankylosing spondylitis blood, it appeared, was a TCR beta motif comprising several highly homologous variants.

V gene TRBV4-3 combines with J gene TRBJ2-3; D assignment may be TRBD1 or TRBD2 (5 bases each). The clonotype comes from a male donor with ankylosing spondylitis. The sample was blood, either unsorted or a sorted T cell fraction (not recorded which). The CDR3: CASSRRGAGEVPDTQYF. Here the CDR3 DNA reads TGCGCCAGCAGCCGAAGAGGGGCAGGCGAGGTCCCAGATACGCAGTATTTT.